The next 26 T cell receptor beta chains were all read from a single sample in a study of blood T cell repertoires in COVID-19. Libraries were prepared by immunoSEQ multiplex PCR; TCRdb keeps only in-frame clonotypes and omits some of them. Of about 170,000 clones in the sample, 90% to 95% were seen once. Sequenced input: peripheral blood. Receptor source: a man aged 50 to 60 with acute or convalescent COVID-19.

This clone was counted a few times. The gene calls are TRBV4-1 and TRBJ2-7; 7 bases fit TRBD2. Germline V gene sequence: CDR1 MGHRA, CDR2 YSYEKL. The CDR3 is made up of 16 amino acids. V gave up 1 base and J gave up 2 bases; unmatched junction bases: 8. The CDR3 protein is CASSQVSSGATYEQYF. The CDR3, as DNA: TGCGCCAGCAGCCAAGTAAGCAGCGGGGCAACCTACGAGCAGTACTTC.

The chain recombines TRBV6-5 with TRBJ2-7, with a possible D match to TRBD2 (6 bases). Trimming shortened V by 0 bases and J by 6 bases, and 12 bases separated the two germline ends. The CDR3 length is 14 residues. Germline CDR1 MNHEY, CDR2 SVGAGI. The CDR3 protein is CASSYSRGGLEQYF. Written as DNA, the CDR3 is TGTGCCAGCAGTTACTCCCGGGGAGGACTCGAGCAGTACTTC.

DNA of the CDR3: TGTGCCACCAGCTCGGGGTGGGACACAGATACGCAGTATTTT. It translates to CATSSGWDTDTQYF. The chain joins TRBV15 to TRBJ2-3, with a tentative D call TRBD2 (5 bases). The CDR3 sequence is 14 residues long. Trimming stripped 5 bases from V and 2 bases from J, with 11 bases between. Germline V gene lookup returns CDR1 LNHNV and CDR2 YYDKDF (reference sequence).

CDR3 DNA: TGTGCCAGCAGTGCCCCGACTAGCGGGGGACTACGACTCCATGAGCAGTTCTTC. This translates into CASSAPTSGGLRLHEQFF. V and J are TRBV28 and TRBJ2-1; 12 bases are a match to TRBD2. Germline V gives CDR1 MDHEN, CDR2 SYDVKM. This CDR3 contains 18 residues. Trimming removed 5 bases from V and 8 bases from J; junction bases left unmatched: 16.

V and J are TRBV4-2 and TRBJ2-1, with D possibly matching TRBD2 (7 bases). Per the germline V gene, CDR1 is LGHNA and CDR2 is YNFKEQ. CDR3 length equals 16 residues. The V end was cut by 1 base, the J end by 1 base, with 11 bases between. The CDR3 nucleotides read TGTGCCAGCAGCCAAGTAGGGGGGGCGTCCTACAATGAGCAGTTCTTC. Translated: CASSQVGGASYNEQFF.

The V and J genes are TRBV5-1 and TRBJ1-2, with 7 bases lining up with TRBD1. V lost 4 bases to trimming and J lost 4 bases; unmatched junction nucleotides: 7. CDR3 size: 14 residues. Germline CDR1 is SGHRS and CDR2 is YFSETQ. The CDR3 is CASSTGQDRYGYTF. The CDR3 coding sequence is TGCGCCAGCAGCACAGGACAGGACCGCTATGGCTACACCTTC.

This chain joins TRBV20-1 and TRBJ1-2; D gene uncertain. CDR1 is DFQATT, CDR2 SNEGSKA, per germline (reference sequence). Between the trimmed V and J ends, which lost 7 bases and 0 bases, there was a span of 6 bases. This CDR3 comprises 11 residues. The CDR3 coding sequence is TGCAGTGAAACAGCTAACTATGGCTACACCTTC. Its protein is CSETANYGYTF.

This chain links TRBV27 with TRBJ2-2, with 12 positions matching TRBD2. J lost 7 bases, V lost 3 bases, and 15 bases had no gene match. Germline V lookup: CDR1 MNHEY, CDR2 SMNVEV (reference sequence). The CDR3 consists of 19 residues. The CDR3 is CASSFRPGLAGDGSGELFF. CDR3 coding DNA: TGTGCCAGCAGTTTCAGACCGGGACTAGCGGGCGATGGTAGCGGGGAGCTGTTTTTT.

The V and J genes are TRBV6-5 and TRBJ2-2, with 7 bases lining up with TRBD1. Germline V lookup: CDR1 MNHEY, CDR2 SVGAGI. The CDR3 totals 16 residues. The ends lost 2 bases at V and 3 bases at J; junction bases unmatched: 6. The CDR3 nucleotides read TGTGCCAGCAGTTACGACCCCACAGGGGACACCGGGGAGCTGTTTTTT. Its protein product is CASSYDPTGDTGELFF.

The chain has TRBV13 and TRBJ2-6, with D possibly TRBD2 on 6 matching bases. The CDR3 has 19 amino acids. Germline values: CDR1 PRHDT, CDR2 FYEKMQ (reference sequence). V shed 1 base and J shed 0 bases, with 16 bases lying between them. The CDR3 DNA reads TGTGCCAGCAGCTTAGTTATAGGGGAGGAGAGCTCTGGGGCCAACGTCCTGACTTTC. Its translation is CASSLVIGEESSGANVLTF.

This rearrangement joins TRBV7-2 to TRBJ1-5; D may be TRBD1 (5 bases). The V end lost 2 bases, the J end lost 3 bases, and 11 bases lay between the germline ends. This CDR3 contains 15 residues. Germline V gene data show CDR1 as SGHTA and CDR2 as FQGNSA. CDR3 sequence: CASSLRGLTNQPQHF. The CDR3 DNA reads as TGTGCCAGCAGCTTAAGGGGACTCACCAATCAGCCCCAGCATTTT.

A single count supports this clone. This chain's CDR3 is CASRDRATNEKLFF. The CDR3 bases are TGTGCCAGCAGGGACAGGGCAACTAATGAAAAACTGTTTTTT. The V gene is TRBV2, the J gene TRBJ1-4, with 8 positions matching TRBD1. Trimming removed 6 bases from V and 0 bases from J; junction bases left unmatched: 0. The CDR3 totals 14 residues. Germline assignment: CDR1 SNHLY and CDR2 FYNNEI.

This sequence joins TRBV5-4 and TRBJ2-7, with 8 nucleotides matching TRBD1. With V trimmed by 4 bases and J by 6 bases, 9 bases remained unmatched. This CDR3 contains 14 residues. The germline V gene has CDR1 SGHNT and CDR2 YYREEE (reference sequence). CDR3 in DNA: TGTGCCAGCAGCAGGGGACAGGCATTCACCGAGCAGTACTTC. This encodes CASSRGQAFTEQYF.

The J gene is TRBJ1-2, the V gene TRBV29-1, with D uncertain. Between the trimmed V and J ends, which lost 3 bases and 7 bases, there was a span of 6 bases. The length of the CDR3 is 10 residues. Germline V gene data show CDR1 as SQVTM and CDR2 as ANQGSEA. The CDR3, as DNA: TGCAGCGTTGACCACGGTGGCTACACCTTC. Translating it yields CSVDHGGYTF. Variable domain in full (rest from reference TRBV29-1 and TRBJ1-2): SAVISQKPSRDICQRGTSLTIQCQVDSQVTMMFWYRQQPGQSLTLIATANQGSEATYESGFVIDKFPISRPNLTFSTLTVSNMSPEDSSIYLCSVDHGGYTFGSGTRLTVV.

V and J are TRBV3-1 (or the pseudogene TRBV3-2) and TRBJ2-5; TRBD2 matches at 10 bases. V lost 0 bases to trimming and J lost 1 base; unmatched junction nucleotides: 17. The germline gives CDR1 LGHDT, CDR2 YNNKEL (reference sequence). This CDR3 is 21 amino acids long. CDR3 nucleotide sequence: TGTGCCAGCAGCCAAGATTACGGTAGAGGGGCGACTAGCGGGCCCCAAGAGACCCAGTACTTC. Amino acids: CASSQDYGRGATSGPQETQYF.

The chain is built from TRBV5-6 and TRBJ2-2; tentative D call: TRBD1 (7 bases). Germline V gene lookup returns CDR1 SGHDT and CDR2 YYEEEE. With 6 bases removed from V and 5 bases from J, the gap between germline ends came to 20 bases. The length of the CDR3 is 16 residues. The CDR3 DNA sequence: TGTGCCAGCACCGTCAGGGGGGTATCTGGAACCGGGGAGCTGTTTTTT. This gives the protein CASTVRGVSGTGELFF.

The rearrangement joins TRBV5-8 to TRBJ1-2; D is unresolved. This CDR3 region has 18 residues. Looked up from germline, CDR1 is SGHTS and CDR2 is YDEGEE. The V gene lost 6 bases and the J gene lost 5 bases, with 29 bases spanning the gap. As DNA, the CDR3 is TGTGCCAGCACGCCGGTGAAGGCTAGGTCAATGGCATTTTATGGCTACACCTTC. Amino acids: CASTPVKARSMAFYGYTF.

The chain is built from TRBV19 and TRBJ1-5, with D possibly TRBD1 on 6 matching bases. CDR3 length: 14 amino acids. Trimming took off 1 base at V and 4 bases at J, with 8 bases between the two ends. CDR1 and CDR2 from the germline V gene are LNHDA and SQIVND (reference sequence). CDR3 DNA sequence: TGTGCCAGTAGTATAGGGACAGCTAATCAGCCCCAGCATTTT. Translation gives CASSIGTANQPQHF.

The chain carries TRBV28 and TRBJ2-1; TRBD2 agrees at 7 bases. The length of the CDR3 is 14 residues. Germline-derived CDR1 and CDR2 are MDHEN and SYDVKM. Trimming removed 10 bases from V and 7 bases from J; junction bases left unmatched: 13. CDR3 sequence reads: CATEGGGGLNEQFF. Written as DNA, the CDR3 is TGTGCCACGGAAGGAGGCGGGGGTTTAAATGAGCAGTTCTTC. The full variable domain, completed using reference TRBV28 and TRBJ2-1, is DVKVTQSSRYLVKRTGEKVFLECVQDMDHENMFWYRQDPGLGLRLIYFSYDVKMKEKGDIPEGYSVSREKKERFSLILESASTNQTSMYLCATEGGGGLNEQFFGPGTRLTVL.

This clone was seen a single time. V is TRBV5-1 and J is TRBJ2-3; 12 positions match TRBD2. Germline V CDR1 and CDR2: SGHRS, YFSETQ. The CDR3 is 16 residues long. The trim removed 4 bases at V and 2 bases at J, leaving 5 bases unmatched. The chain's CDR3 is CASSNGLAGFTDTQYF. The CDR3 DNA is TGCGCCAGCAGCAACGGACTAGCGGGATTCACAGATACGCAGTATTTT. The full variable domain, completed using reference TRBV5-1 and TRBJ2-3, is KAGVTQTPRYLIKTRGQQVTLSCSPISGHRSVSWYQQTPGQGLQFLFEYFSETQRNKGNFPGRFSGRQFSNSRSEMNVSTLELGDSALYLCASSNGLAGFTDTQYFGPGTRLTVL.

The rearrangement joins TRBV15 to TRBJ2-1; 11 positions agree with TRBD2. CDR3 length: 17 amino acids. Germline-derived CDR1 and CDR2 are LNHNV and YYDKDF (reference sequence). The V segment lost 0 bases and the J segment 3 bases; nucleotides outside the gene matches: 4. CDR3 sequence (DNA): TGTGCCACCAGCAGAGATCCCGGGACTAGCGGCTACAATGAGCAGTTCTTC. Protein product: CATSRDPGTSGYNEQFF.

The chain is built from TRBV7-2 and TRBJ2-5; 9 bases are shared with TRBD2. The CDR3 is made up of 15 amino acids. With 0 bases clipped from V and 2 bases from J, the junction kept 1 base outside the gene matches. CDR1 and CDR2 from the germline V gene are SGHTA and FQGNSA. The CDR3 is CASSLAAGGQETQYF. The CDR3 DNA sequence: TGTGCCAGCAGCTTAGCAGCGGGGGGACAAGAGACCCAGTACTTC.

The chain joins TRBV3-1 (or the pseudogene TRBV3-2) to TRBJ2-1; unclear D gene. CDR1 is LGHDT, CDR2 YNNKEL, per germline (reference sequence). The CDR3 is made up of 12 amino acids. Trimming shortened V by 4 bases and J by 6 bases, and 7 bases separated the two germline ends. CDR3 protein: CASSPGGNEQFF. In DNA, the CDR3 is TGTGCCAGCAGCCCAGGTGGCAATGAGCAGTTCTTC.

This chain connects TRBV6-6 to TRBJ1-4, with 8 bases that match TRBD1. V shed 7 bases, J shed 6 bases, and the junction held 4 bases outside the gene matches. The length of the CDR3 is 13 residues. Per germline, CDR1 MNHNY and CDR2 SVGAGI (reference sequence). The CDR3 nucleotides are TGTGCCAGCAAGGGACAGGCCCATGAAAAACTGTTTTTT. Translating it yields CASKGQAHEKLFF.

The rearrangement uses TRBV27 and TRBJ2-3; 10 positions match TRBD2. J gave up 6 bases and V 2 bases, and 5 bases lay outside the gene matches. The CDR3 totals 15 residues. Germline assignment: CDR1 MNHEY and CDR2 SMNVEV (reference sequence). CDR3 DNA: TGTGCCAGCAGTTTAGGGACTAGCGCCGGGGATACGCAGTATTTT. Amino acids: CASSLGTSAGDTQYF.

The chain is built from TRBV4-1 and TRBJ2-2; 8 nucleotides align to TRBD1. Germline values: CDR1 MGHRA, CDR2 YSYEKL. CDR3 length: 13 amino acids. V was clipped by 8 bases and J by 6 bases; unmatched bases: 5. CDR3 bases: TGCGCCAGCCGGGACAGGTTACCCGGGGAGCTGTTTTTT. Encoded protein: CASRDRLPGELFF.